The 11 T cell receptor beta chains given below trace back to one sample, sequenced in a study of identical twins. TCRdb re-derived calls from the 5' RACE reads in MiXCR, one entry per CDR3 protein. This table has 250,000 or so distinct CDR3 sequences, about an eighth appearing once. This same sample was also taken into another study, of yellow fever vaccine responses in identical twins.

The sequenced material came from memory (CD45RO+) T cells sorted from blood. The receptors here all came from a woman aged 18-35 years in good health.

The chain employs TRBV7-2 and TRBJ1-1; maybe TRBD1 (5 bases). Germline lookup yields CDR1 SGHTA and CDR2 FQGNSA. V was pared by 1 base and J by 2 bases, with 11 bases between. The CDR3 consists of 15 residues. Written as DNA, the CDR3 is TGTGCCAGCAGCTTAGACGGCAGGGTTAACACTGAAGCTTTCTTT. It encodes CASSLDGRVNTEAFF.

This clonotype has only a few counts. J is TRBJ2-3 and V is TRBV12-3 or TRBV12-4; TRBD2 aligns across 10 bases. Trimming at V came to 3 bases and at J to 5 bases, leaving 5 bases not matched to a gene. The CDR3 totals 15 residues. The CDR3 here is CASSFLSGGVDTQYF. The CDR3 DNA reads TGTGCCAGCAGTTTCCTAAGCGGGGGGGTAGATACGCAGTATTTT.

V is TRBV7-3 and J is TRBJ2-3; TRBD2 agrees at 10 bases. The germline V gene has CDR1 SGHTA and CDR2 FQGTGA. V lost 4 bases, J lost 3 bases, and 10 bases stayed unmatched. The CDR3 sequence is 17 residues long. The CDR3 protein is CASSSRGAGGLTDTQYF. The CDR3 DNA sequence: TGTGCCAGCAGCTCCCGTGGAGCGGGGGGGCTTACAGATACGCAGTATTTT. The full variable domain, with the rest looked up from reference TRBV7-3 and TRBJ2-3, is GAGVSQTPSNKVTEKGKYVELRCDPISGHTALYWYRQSLGQGPEFLIYFQGTGAADDSGLPNDRFFAVRPEGSVSTLKIQRTERGDSAVYLCASSSRGAGGLTDTQYFGPGTRLTVL.

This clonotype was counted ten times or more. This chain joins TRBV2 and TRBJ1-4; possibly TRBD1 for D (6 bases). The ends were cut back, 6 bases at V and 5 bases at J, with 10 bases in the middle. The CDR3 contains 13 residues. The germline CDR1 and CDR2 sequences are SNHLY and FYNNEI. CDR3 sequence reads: CASRDSGNEKLFF. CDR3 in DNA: TGTGCCAGCAGGGACAGTGGAAATGAAAAACTGTTTTTT.

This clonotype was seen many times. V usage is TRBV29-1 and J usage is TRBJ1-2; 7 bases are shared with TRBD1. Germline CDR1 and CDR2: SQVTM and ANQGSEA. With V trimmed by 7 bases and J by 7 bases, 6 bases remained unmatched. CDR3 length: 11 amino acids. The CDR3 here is CSADDRAGYTF. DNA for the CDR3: TGCAGCGCCGATGACAGGGCTGGCTACACCTTC.

The CDR3 nucleotides are TGTGCCACCAGTGATACAGGGACAGCCAAGAACACCGGGGAGCTGTTTTTT. Translated: CATSDTGTAKNTGELFF. The genes are TRBV24-1 and TRBJ2-2; 7 bases align to TRBD1. Looked up from germline, CDR1 is KGHDR and CDR2 is SFDVKD. The V and J ends lost 3 bases and 1 base, in that order; junction bases with no gene match: 7. This CDR3 comprises 17 residues.

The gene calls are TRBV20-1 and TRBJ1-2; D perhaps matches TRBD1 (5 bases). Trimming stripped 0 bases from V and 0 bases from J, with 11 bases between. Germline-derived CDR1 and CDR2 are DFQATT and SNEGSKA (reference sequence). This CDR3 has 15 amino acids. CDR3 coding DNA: TGCAGTGCTAGAGATTTGTACAGGACTAACTATGGCTACACCTTC. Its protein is CSARDLYRTNYGYTF.

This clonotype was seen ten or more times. CDR3 sequence (DNA): TGTGCCAGCAGCCCCGGGGACTACGAGCAGTACTTC. It translates to CASSPGDYEQYF. V gene TRBV12-3 or TRBV12-4 combines with J gene TRBJ2-7, with a weak D call TRBD2 (5 bases). Trimming left V 6 bases short and J 3 bases short, with 9 bases between. The CDR3 totals 12 residues.

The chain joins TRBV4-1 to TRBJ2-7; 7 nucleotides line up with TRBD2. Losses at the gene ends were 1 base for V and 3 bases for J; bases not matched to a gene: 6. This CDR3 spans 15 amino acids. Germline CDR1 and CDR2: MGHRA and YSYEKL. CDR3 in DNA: TGCGCCAGCAGCCAAGGCCGTGGGGGGGTCTACGAGCAGTACTTC. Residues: CASSQGRGGVYEQYF.

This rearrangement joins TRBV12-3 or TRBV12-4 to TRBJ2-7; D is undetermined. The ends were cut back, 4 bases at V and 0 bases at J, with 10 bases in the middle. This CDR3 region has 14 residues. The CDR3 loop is CASSYQPNSYEQYF. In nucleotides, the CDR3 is TGTGCCAGCAGTTATCAGCCGAACTCCTACGAGCAGTACTTC.

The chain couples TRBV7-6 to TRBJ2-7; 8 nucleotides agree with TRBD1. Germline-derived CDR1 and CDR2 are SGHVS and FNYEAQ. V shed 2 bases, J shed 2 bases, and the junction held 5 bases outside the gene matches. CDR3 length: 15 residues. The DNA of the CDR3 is TGTGCCAGCAGCTTATTGACAGGGGACACCTACGAGCAGTACTTC. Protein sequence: CASSLLTGDTYEQYF.